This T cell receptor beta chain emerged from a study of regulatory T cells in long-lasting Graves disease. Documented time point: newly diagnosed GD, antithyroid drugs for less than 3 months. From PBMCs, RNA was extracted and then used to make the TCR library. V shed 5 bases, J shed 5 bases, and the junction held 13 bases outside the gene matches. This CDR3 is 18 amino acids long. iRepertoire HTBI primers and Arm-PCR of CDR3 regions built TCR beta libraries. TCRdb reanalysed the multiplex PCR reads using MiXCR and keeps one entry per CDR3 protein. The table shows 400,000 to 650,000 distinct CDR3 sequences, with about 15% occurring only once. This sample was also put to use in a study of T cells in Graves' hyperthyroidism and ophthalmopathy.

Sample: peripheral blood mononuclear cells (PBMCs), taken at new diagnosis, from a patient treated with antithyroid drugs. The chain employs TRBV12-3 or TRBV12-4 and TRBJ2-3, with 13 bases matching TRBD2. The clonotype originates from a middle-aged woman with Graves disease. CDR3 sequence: CASSRLAGGPRNQDTQYF. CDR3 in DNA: TGTGCCAGCAGTAGACTAGCGGGGGGCCCAAGAAACCAAGATACGCAGTATTTT.